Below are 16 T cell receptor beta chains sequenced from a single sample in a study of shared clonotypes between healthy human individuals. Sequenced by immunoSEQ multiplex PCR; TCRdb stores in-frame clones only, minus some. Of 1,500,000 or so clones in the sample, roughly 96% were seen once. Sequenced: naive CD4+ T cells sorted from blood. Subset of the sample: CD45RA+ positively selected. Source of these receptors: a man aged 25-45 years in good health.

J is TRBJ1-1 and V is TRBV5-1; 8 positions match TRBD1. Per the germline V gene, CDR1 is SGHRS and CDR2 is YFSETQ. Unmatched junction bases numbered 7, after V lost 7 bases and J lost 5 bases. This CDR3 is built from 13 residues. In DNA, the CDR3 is TGCGCCAGCTTCCAGGGGGCGCGTACTGAAGCTTTCTTT. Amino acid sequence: CASFQGARTEAFF. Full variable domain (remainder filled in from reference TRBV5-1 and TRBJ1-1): KAGVTQTPRYLIKTRGQQVTLSCSPISGHRSVSWYQQTPGQGLQFLFEYFSETQRNKGNFPGRFSGRQFSNSRSEMNVSTLELGDSALYLCASFQGARTEAFFGQGTRLTVV.

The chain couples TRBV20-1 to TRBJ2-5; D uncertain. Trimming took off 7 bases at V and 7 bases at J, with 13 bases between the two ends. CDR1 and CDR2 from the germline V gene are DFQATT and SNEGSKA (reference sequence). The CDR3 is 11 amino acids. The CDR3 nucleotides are TGCAGTGTCCGACCGGTGGGGACCCAGTACTTC. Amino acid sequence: CSVRPVGTQYF.

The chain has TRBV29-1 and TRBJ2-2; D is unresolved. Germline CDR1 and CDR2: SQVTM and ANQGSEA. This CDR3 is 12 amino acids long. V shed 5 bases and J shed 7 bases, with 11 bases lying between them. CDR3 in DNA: TGCAGCGTTAAACAGAGGATCGGGGAGCTGTTTTTT. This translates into CSVKQRIGELFF.

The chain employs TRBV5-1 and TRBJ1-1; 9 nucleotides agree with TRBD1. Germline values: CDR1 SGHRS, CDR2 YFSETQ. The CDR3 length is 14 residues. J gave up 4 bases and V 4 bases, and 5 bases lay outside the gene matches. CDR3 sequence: CASSAWTGVTEAFF. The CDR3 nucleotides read TGCGCCAGCAGCGCTTGGACAGGGGTCACTGAAGCTTTCTTT.

This CDR3 reads CAISGTSGRVYDTQYF. The DNA of the CDR3 is TGTGCCATCAGTGGTACTAGCGGGAGGGTTTACGATACGCAGTATTTT. The genes are TRBV10-3 and TRBJ2-3; 13 bases map to TRBD2. The CDR3 has 16 amino acids. The germline V gene has CDR1 ENHRY and CDR2 SYGVKD. The ends lost 4 bases at V and 6 bases at J; junction bases unmatched: 7.

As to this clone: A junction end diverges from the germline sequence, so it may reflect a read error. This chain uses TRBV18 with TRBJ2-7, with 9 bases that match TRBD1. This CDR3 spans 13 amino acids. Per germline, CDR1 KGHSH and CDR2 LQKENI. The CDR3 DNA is TGTGTCAGCTCACTGGGACAGGGCTACGAGCAGTACTTC. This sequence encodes CVSSLGQGYEQYF.

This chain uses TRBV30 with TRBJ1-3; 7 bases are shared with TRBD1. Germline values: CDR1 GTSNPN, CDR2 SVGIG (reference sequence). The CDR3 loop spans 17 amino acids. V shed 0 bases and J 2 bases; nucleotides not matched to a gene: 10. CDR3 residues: CAWSVLVWGTAGNTIYF. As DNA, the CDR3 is TGTGCCTGGAGTGTATTAGTATGGGGGACAGCTGGAAACACCATATATTTT. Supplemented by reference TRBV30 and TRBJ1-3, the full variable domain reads SQTIHQWPATLVQPVGSPLSLECTVEGTSNPNLYWYRQAAGRGLQLLFYSVGIGQISSEVPQNLSASRPQDRQFILSSKKLLLSDSGFYLCAWSVLVWGTAGNTIYFGEGSWLTVV.

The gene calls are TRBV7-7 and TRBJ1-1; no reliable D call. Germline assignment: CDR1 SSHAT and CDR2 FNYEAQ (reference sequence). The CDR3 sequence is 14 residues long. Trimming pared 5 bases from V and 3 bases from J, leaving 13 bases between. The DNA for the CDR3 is TGTGCCAGCAGCGCACGTCCGGGTGACACTGAAGCTTTCTTT. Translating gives CASSARPGDTEAFF.

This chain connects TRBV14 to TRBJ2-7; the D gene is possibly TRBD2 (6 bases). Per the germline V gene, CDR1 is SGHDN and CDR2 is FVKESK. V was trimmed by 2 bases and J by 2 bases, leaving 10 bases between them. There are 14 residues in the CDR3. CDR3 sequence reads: CASSQPGSAYEQYF. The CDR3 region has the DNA TGTGCCAGCAGCCAACCCGGGAGCGCCTACGAGCAGTACTTC. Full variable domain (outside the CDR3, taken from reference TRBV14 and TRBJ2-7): EAGVTQFPSHSVIEKGQTVTLRCDPISGHDNLYWYRRVMGKEIKFLLHFVKESKQDESGMPNNRFLAERTGGTYSTLKVQPAELEDSGVYFCASSQPGSAYEQYFGPGTRLTVT.

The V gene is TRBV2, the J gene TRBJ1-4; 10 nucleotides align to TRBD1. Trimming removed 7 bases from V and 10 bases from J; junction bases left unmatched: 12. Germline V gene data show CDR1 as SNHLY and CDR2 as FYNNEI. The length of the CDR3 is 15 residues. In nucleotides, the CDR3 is TGTGCCAGCACTATTATTGGACAGGGGGACGGAAAACTGTTTTTT. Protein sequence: CASTIIGQGDGKLFF. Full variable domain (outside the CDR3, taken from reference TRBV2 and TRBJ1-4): EPEVTQTPSHQVTQMGQEVILRCVPISNHLYFYWYRQILGQKVEFLVSFYNNEISEKSEIFDDQFSVERPDGSNFTLKIRSTKLEDSAMYFCASTIIGQGDGKLFFGSGTQLSVL.

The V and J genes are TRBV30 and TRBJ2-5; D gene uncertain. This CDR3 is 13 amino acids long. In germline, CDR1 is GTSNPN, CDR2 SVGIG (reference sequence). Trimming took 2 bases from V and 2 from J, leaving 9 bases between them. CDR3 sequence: CAWSRLVQETQYF. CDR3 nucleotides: TGTGCCTGGAGTCGGTTAGTTCAAGAGACCCAGTACTTC.

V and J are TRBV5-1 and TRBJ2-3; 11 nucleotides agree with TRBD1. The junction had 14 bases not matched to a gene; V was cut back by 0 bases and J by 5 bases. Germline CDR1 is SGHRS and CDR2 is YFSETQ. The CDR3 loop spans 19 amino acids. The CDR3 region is CASSLAGQGAVWAEDTQYF. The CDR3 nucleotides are TGCGCCAGCAGCTTGGCAGGACAGGGGGCTGTCTGGGCGGAAGATACGCAGTATTTT. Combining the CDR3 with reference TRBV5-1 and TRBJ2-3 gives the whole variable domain KAGVTQTPRYLIKTRGQQVTLSCSPISGHRSVSWYQQTPGQGLQFLFEYFSETQRNKGNFPGRFSGRQFSNSRSEMNVSTLELGDSALYLCASSLAGQGAVWAEDTQYFGPGTRLTVL.

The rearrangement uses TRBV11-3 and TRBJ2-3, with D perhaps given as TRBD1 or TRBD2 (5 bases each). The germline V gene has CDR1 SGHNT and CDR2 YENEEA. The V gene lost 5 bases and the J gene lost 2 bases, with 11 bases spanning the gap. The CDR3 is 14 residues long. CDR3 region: CASSRDGDTDTQYF. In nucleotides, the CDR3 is TGTGCCAGCAGCAGGGACGGGGACACAGATACGCAGTATTTT.

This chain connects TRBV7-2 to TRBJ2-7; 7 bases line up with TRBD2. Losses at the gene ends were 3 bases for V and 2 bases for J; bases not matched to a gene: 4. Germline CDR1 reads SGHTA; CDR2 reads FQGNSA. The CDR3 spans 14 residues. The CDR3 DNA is TGTGCCAGCAGCTTGATCCGGGGGGCCTACGAGCAGTACTTC. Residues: CASSLIRGAYEQYF.

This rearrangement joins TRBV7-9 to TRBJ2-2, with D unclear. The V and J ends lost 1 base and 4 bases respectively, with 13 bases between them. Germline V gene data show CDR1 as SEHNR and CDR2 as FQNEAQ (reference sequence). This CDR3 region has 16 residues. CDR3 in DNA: TGTGCCAGCAGCTTAGGGTATTGGGTCTCCACCGGGGAGCTGTTTTTT. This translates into CASSLGYWVSTGELFF.

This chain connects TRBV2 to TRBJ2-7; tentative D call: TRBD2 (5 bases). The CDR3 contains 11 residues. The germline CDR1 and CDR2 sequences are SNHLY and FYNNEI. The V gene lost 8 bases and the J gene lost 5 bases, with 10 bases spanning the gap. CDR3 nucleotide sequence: TGTGCCAGCGTAGCGACCCACGAGCAGTACTTC. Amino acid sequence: CASVATHEQYF.